The 8 T cell receptor beta chains listed next were all sequenced from one sample in a study of post-analysis software for immune sequencing data. The study's findings and limits: Controls showed lower frequencies than patients for five or six TRBV segments, and TRBV5-6, TRBV5-1 and TRBV20-1 were among these.

Their target antigens are unknown. Unique-molecular-identifier-tagged TCR beta cDNA libraries were used. TCRdb itself ran the PCR reads through MiXCR, one entry per CDR3 protein. The profile shows around 180,000 distinct CDR3 sequences, around 30% of them singletons. Sequenced: blood. The receptors derive from a girl between 10 and 17 years old with multiple sclerosis.

In regard to this clonotype: Being one base from a much bigger clone, this may be a read error. The chain is built from TRBV27 and TRBJ2-1, with 12 bases lining up with TRBD2. The V gene end was trimmed by 8 bases and the J gene end by 8 bases; junction bases not matched to a gene: 7. The germline CDR1 and CDR2 sequences are MNHEY and SMNVEV (reference sequence). The CDR3 consists of 14 residues. The CDR3, as DNA: TGTGCCAGCCTGACTAGCGGGAGTGGGCATGAGCAGTTCTTC. It specifies CASLTSGSGHEQFF.

This clonotype was seen many times. The chain recombines TRBV11-2 with TRBJ2-1; D is unresolved. The CDR3 is made up of 13 amino acids. V lost 1 base to trimming and J lost 11 bases, with 12 bases between them. From germline, CDR1 is SGHAT and CDR2 FQNNGV. CDR3: CASSLALSPKQFF. CDR3 in DNA: TGTGCCAGCAGCTTAGCGCTTTCCCCCAAGCAGTTCTTC.

This clonotype showed up just once. The chain recombines TRBV5-1 with TRBJ2-3, with 13 nucleotides matching TRBD2. The CDR3 runs 14 residues. With 7 bases clipped from V and 3 bases from J, the junction kept 2 bases outside the gene matches. Germline CDR1 and CDR2: SGHRS and YFSETQ. This CDR3 is CASGTSGETDTQYF. CDR3 coding DNA: TGCGCCAGCGGGACTAGCGGGGAAACAGATACGCAGTATTTT.

In regard to this clonotype: A much larger clonotype is one base distant, so this may be a read error. The J gene is TRBJ2-1, the V gene TRBV5-1; D gene uncertain. Germline loops: CDR1 SGHRS, CDR2 YFSETQ. The ends were cut back, 0 bases at V and 4 bases at J, with 8 bases in the middle. CDR3 length: 14 amino acids. The CDR3 spells CASSLGPPYNEQFF. The CDR3 DNA sequence: TGCGCCAGCAGCTTGGGCCCCCCATACAATGAGCAGTTCTTC.

This clonotype turned up a few times. The chain employs TRBV5-1 and TRBJ1-2; 10 bases agree with TRBD1. V was pared by 7 bases and J by 6 bases, with 15 bases of the junction left unmatched. CDR3 size: 16 residues. The V gene's germline CDR1 is SGHRS and CDR2 YFSETQ. The CDR3 DNA reads as TGCGCCAGCGTACGGGACAGGGGAATGAGTATGGATGGCTACACCTTC. Residues: CASVRDRGMSMDGYTF.

On this clonotype: This could be a read error, since a much larger clone is one nucleotide away. The V call is TRBV10-3, the J call TRBJ2-1, with D unresolved. CDR1 and CDR2 (germline): ENHRY, SYGVKD. There are 12 residues in the CDR3. V was clipped by 3 bases and J by 10 bases, with 10 bases between them. The DNA for the CDR3 is TGTGCCATCAGTGATTCTAGAGGCGAGCAGTTCTTC. This gives the protein CAISDSRGEQFF.

This clonotype has only a few counts. V gene TRBV2 combines with J gene TRBJ2-7; perhaps TRBD1 as D (5 bases). This CDR3 comprises 15 residues. V was shortened by 4 bases and J by 1 base, with 14 bases between the two germline ends. Germline loops: CDR1 SNHLY, CDR2 FYNNEI. This chain's CDR3 is CASSGPQGSSYEQYF. CDR3 DNA: TGTGCCAGCAGTGGGCCCCAGGGATCATCCTACGAGCAGTACTTC. Combining the CDR3 with reference TRBV2 and TRBJ2-7 gives the whole variable domain EPEVTQTPSHQVTQMGQEVILRCVPISNHLYFYWYRQILGQKVEFLVSFYNNEISEKSEIFDDQFSVERPDGSNFTLKIRSTKLEDSAMYFCASSGPQGSSYEQYFGPGTRLTVT.

Points on this clonotype: A junction end diverges from the germline sequence, so it may reflect a read error. The chain has TRBV3-1 and TRBJ1-2, with 9 bases matching TRBD1. Germline values: CDR1 LGHDT, CDR2 YNNKEL (reference sequence). The CDR3 totals 17 residues. CDR3 sequence (DNA): TGTGCCAGCGGCCAAGATCCGGGACAGGGTTTCCACTATGGCTACACCTTC. This translates into CASGQDPGQGFHYGYTF.